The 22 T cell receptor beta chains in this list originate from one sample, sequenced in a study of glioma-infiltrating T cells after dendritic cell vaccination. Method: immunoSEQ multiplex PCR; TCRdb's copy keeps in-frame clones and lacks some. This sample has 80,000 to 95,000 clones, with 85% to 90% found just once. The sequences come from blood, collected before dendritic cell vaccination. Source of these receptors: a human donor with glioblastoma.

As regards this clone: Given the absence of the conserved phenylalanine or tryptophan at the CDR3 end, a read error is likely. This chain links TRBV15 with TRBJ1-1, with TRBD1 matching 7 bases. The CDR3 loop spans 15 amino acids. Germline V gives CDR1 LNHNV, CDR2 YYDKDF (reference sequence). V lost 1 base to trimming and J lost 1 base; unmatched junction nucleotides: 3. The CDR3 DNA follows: TGTGCCACCAGCAGAGGGGGACAGTGGAACACTGAAGCTTTCCTT. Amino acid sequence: CATSRGGQWNTEAFL.

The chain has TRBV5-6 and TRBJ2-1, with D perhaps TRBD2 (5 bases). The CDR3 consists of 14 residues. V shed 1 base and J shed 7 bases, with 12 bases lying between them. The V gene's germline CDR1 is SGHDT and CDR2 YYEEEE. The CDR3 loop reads CASSLSLAVNEQFF. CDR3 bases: TGTGCCAGCAGCTTGAGTCTAGCTGTGAATGAGCAGTTCTTC.

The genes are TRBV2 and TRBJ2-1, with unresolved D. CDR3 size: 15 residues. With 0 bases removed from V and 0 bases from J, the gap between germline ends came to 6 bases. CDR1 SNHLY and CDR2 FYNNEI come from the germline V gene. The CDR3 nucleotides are TGTGCCAGCAGTGAAGCCCCGGGCTCCTACAATGAGCAGTTCTTC. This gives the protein CASSEAPGSYNEQFF.

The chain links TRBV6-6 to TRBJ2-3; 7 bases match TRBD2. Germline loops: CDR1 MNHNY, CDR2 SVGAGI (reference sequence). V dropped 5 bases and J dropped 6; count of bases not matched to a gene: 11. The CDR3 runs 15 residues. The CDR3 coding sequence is TGTGCCAGCAGTGTCTTAGCGGGCCCCCGGGATACGCAGTATTTT. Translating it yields CASSVLAGPRDTQYF.

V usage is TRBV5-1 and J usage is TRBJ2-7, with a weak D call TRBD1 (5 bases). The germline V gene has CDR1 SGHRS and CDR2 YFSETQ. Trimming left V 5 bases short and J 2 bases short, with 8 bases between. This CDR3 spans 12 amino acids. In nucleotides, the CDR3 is TGCGCCAGCAGGGACAACACCTACGAGCAGTACTTC. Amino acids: CASRDNTYEQYF.

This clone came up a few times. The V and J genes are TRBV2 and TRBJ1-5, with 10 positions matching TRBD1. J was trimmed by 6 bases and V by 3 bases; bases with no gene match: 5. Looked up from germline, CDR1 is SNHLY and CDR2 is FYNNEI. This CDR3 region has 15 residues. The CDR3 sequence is CASSDGQGVSQPQHF. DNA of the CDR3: TGTGCCAGCAGTGACGGACAGGGGGTGAGTCAGCCCCAGCATTTT. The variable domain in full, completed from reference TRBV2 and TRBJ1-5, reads EPEVTQTPSHQVTQMGQEVILRCVPISNHLYFYWYRQILGQKVEFLVSFYNNEISEKSEIFDDQFSVERPDGSNFTLKIRSTKLEDSAMYFCASSDGQGVSQPQHFGDGTRLSIL.

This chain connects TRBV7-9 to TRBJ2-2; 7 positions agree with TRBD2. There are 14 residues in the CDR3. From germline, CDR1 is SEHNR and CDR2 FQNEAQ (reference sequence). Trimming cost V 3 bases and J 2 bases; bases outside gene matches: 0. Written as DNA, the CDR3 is TGTGCCAGCAGCTTGGGACTAAACACCGGGGAGCTGTTTTTT. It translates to CASSLGLNTGELFF.

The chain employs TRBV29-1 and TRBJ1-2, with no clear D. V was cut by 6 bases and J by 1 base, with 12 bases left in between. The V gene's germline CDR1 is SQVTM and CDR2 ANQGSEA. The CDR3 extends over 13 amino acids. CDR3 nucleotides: TGCAGCGTAACAGAACCCCTTAACTATGGCTACACCTTC. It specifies CSVTEPLNYGYTF.

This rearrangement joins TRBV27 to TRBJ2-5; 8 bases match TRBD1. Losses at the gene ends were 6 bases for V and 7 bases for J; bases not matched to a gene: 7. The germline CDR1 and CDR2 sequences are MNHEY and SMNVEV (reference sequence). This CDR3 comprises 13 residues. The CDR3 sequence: CASRPTGTGTQYF. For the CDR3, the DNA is TGTGCCAGCAGACCAACAGGGACAGGGACCCAGTACTTC.

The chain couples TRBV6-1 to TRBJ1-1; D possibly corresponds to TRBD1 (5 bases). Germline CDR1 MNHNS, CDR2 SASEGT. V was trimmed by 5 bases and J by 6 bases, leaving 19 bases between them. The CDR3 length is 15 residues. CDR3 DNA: TGTGCCAGCAGTCCTGTGGGCGGGGGTTATGCTGAAGCTTTCTTT. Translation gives CASSPVGGGYAEAFF.

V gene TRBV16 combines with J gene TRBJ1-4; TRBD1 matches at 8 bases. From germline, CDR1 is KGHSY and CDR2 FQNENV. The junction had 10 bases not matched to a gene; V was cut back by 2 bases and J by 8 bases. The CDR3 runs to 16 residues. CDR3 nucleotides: TGTGCCAGCAGCCAAACCAGGGGGACAGGTGAAGAAAAACTGTTTTTT. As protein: CASSQTRGTGEEKLFF.

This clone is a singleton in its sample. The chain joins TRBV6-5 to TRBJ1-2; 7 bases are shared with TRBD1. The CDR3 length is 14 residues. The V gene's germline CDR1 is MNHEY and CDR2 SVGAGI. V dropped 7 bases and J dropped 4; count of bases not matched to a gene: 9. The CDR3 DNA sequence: TGTGCCAGCACTAGACAGGGAGTAGGCTATGGCTACACCTTC. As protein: CASTRQGVGYGYTF.

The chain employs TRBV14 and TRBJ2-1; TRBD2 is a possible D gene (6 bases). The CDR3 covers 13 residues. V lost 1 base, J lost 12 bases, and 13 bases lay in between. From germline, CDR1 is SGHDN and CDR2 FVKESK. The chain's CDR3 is CASSQGVRRGQFF. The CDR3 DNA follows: TGTGCCAGCAGCCAAGGTGTCAGGAGGGGGCAGTTCTTC.

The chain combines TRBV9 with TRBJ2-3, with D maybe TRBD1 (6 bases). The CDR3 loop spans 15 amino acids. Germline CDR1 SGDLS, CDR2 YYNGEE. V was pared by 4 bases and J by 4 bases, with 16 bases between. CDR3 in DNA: TGTGCCAGCAGCACCCGGCCAGGGGTGGCAGATACGCAGTATTTT. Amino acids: CASSTRPGVADTQYF.

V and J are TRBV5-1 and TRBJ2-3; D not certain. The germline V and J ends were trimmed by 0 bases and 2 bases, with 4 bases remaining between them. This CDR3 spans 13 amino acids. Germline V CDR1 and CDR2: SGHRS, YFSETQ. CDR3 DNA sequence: TGCGCCAGCAGCTTGGGAGCCACAGATACGCAGTATTTT. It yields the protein CASSLGATDTQYF.

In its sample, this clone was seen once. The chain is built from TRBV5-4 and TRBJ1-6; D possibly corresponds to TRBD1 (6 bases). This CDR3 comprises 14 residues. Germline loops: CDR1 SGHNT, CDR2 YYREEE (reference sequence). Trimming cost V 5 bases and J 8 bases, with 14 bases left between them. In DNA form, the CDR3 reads TGTGCCAGCAGATCCACAGGGCAGGATTCACCCCTCCACTTT. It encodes CASRSTGQDSPLHF. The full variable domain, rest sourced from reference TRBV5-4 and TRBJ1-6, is ETGVTQSPTHLIKTRGQQVTLRCSSQSGHNTVSWYQQALGQGPQFIFQYYREEENGRGNFPPRFSGLQFPNYSSELNVNALELDDSALYLCASRSTGQDSPLHFGNGTRLTVT.

The CDR3: CASSLNRGLYNEQFF. CDR3 sequence (DNA): TGTGCCAGCAGTTTAAATAGGGGGCTTTACAATGAGCAGTTCTTC. The chain employs TRBV27 and TRBJ2-1; TRBD1 agrees at 7 bases. V trimming: 2 bases; J trimming: 4 bases; junction bases outside the gene matches: 5. This CDR3 is 15 amino acids long. CDR1 is MNHEY and CDR2 is SMNVEV in the germline V gene (reference sequence).

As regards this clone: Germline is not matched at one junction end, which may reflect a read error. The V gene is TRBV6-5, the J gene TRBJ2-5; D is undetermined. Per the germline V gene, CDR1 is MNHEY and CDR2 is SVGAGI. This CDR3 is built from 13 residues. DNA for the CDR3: TGTGCCAGCAGTTACGACCTAGGAGAGACCCGGTACTTC. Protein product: CASSYDLGETRYF.

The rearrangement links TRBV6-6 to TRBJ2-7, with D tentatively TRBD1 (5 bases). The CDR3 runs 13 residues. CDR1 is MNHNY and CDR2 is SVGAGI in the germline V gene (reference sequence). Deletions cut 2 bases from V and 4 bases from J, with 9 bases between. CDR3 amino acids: CASSYADSYEQYF. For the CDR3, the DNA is TGTGCCAGCAGTTACGCCGACAGTTACGAGCAGTACTTC.

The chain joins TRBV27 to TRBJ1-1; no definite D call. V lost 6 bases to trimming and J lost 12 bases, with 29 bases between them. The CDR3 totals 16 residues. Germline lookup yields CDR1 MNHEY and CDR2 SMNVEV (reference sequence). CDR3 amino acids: CASSRPSGSGPEKTFF. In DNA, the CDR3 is TGTGCCAGCAGCCGCCCATCGGGGTCCGGGCCTGAGAAAACTTTCTTT.

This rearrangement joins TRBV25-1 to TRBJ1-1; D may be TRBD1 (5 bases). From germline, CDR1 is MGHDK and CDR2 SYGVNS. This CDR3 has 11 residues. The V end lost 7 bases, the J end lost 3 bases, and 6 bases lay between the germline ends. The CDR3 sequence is CASKGDTEAFF. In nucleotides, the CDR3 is TGTGCCAGCAAAGGGGACACTGAAGCTTTCTTT.

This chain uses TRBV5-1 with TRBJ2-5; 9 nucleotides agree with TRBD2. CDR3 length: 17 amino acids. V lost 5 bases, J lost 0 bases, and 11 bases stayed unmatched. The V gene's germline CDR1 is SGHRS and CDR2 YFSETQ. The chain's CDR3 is CASRFNLLAGNQETQYF. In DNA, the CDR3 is TGCGCCAGCAGATTCAATCTCCTAGCGGGGAACCAAGAGACCCAGTACTTC.